This T cell receptor (beta chain) came from a study of blood T cell repertoires in COVID-19. Looking at the study overall: Sources were T cells, B-cell-depleted T cells, or PBMCs; the material itself was cDNA or gDNA.

In terms of age and location, participants ranged from roughly 18 to 90 years and lived in about two dozen US areas. Participant-given clinical history determined each cohort assignment. Sequenced by immunoSEQ multiplex PCR; TCRdb stores in-frame clones only, minus some. Of roughly 330,000 clones in the sample, nearly 90% are singletons; the top ten hold less than 6%. After removal of 0 bases from V and 11 bases from J, the junction contained 8 bases not matched to a gene. Looked up from germline, CDR1 is GTSNPN and CDR2 is SVGIG (reference sequence). The CDR3 loop spans 13 amino acids. The source of this sequence is a woman aged 30 to 39 who had recovered from COVID-19. The chain links TRBV30 to TRBJ2-7; 9 bases line up with TRBD1. The sample consisted of PBMCs or T cells enriched from blood (not recorded which). The CDR3 DNA follows: TGTGCCTGGAGTGTAAGGACAGGGGAAGAAAAGTACTTC. Translation: CAWSVRTGEEKYF.